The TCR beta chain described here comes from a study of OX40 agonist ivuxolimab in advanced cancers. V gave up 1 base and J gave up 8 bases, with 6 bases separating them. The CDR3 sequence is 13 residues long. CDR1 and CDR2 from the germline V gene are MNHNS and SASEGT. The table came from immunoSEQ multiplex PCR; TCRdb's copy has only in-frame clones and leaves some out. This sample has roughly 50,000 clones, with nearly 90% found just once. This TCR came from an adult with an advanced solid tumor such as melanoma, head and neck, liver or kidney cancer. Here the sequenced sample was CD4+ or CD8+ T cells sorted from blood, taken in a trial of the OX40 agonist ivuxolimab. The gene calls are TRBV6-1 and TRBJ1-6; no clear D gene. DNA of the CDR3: TGTGCCAGCAGTGAAGTAGTAGATTCACCCCTCCACTTT. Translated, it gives CASSEVVDSPLHF.